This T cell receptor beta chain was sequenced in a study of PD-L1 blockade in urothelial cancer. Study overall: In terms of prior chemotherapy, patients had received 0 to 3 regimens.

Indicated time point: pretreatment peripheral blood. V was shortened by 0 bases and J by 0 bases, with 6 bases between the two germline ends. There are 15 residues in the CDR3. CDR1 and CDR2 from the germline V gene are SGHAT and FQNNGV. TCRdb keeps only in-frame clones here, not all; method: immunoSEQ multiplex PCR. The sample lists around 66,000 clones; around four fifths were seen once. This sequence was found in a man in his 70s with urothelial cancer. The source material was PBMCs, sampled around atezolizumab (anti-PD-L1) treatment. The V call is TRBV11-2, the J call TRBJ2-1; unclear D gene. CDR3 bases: TGTGCCAGCAGCTTAGATCCCAGCTCCTACAATGAGCAGTTCTTC. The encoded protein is CASSLDPSSYNEQFF.